This paragraph reports one TCR beta chain. Its target is not known. The data derive from a study of blood T cells in healthy people across ages. Study-level points and caveats: The study could not conclusively compare naive and antigen-experienced cells, given its unsorted PBMCs.

Caucasian individuals from Russia who were healthy and aged roughly 6 to 95 acted as donors. Then a second PCR, running about 6 to 11 cycles, was carried out with a sample-barcoded 5' primer and a J-beta primer mix. Each cDNA was tagged by a template-switch adaptor containing 12 random nucleotides. Using its own MiXCR run on the 5' RACE reads, TCRdb lists one record per CDR3 protein. The sample shows roughly 2 million distinct CDR3 sequences, about 49% of them seen only once. The sample consisted of blood. The sequence came from a woman in her thirties or forties in good health.

The CDR3, as DNA: TGTGCCAGCAGTTACCCAGGGGAGGGGACTAACACTGAAGCTTTCTTT. It encodes CASSYPGEGTNTEAFF. The chain employs TRBV6-2 or TRBV6-3 and TRBJ1-1; TRBD1 might be the D (6 bases). V was cut by 2 bases and J by 2 bases, with 15 bases left in between. Germline CDR1 reads MNHEY; CDR2 reads SVGEGT. The CDR3 has 16 amino acids.